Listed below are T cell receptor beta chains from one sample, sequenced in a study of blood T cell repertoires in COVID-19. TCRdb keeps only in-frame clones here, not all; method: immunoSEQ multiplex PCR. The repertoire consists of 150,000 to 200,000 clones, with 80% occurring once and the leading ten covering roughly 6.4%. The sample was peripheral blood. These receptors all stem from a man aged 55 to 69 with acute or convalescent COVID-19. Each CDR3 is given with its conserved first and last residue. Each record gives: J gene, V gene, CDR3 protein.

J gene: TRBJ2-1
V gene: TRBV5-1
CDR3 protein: CASSLTSGSMYNEQFF

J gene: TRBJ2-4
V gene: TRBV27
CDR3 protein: CASSFNRKNIQYF

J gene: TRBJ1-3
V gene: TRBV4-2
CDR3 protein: CASSQGMQGAGNTIYF

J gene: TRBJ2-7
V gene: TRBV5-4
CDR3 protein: CASSEGLAGVYEQYF

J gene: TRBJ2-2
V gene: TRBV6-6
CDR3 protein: CASPTHPGDNTGELFF

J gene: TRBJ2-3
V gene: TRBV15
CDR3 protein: CAIRRAGVEAQIRSIF

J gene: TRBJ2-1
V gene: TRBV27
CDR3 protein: CASSLMGLLNNEQFF

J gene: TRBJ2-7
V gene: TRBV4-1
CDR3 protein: CASSQDFGGRYEQYF

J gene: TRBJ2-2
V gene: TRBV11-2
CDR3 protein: CASSSYPDRANTGELFF

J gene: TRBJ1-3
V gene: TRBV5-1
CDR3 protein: CASSLGQRSGNTIYF

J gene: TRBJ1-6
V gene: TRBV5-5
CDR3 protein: CASSLSPTENSPLHF

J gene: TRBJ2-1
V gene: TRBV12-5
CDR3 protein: CASGFERGPAFF

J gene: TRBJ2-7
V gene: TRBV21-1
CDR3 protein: CASSREKTSRNYEQYF

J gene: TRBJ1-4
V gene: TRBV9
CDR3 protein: CASSVGGGPEKLFF

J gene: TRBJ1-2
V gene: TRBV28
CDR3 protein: CASSYGTQNGYTF

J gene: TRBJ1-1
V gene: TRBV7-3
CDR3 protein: CASSLQTGGIAFF

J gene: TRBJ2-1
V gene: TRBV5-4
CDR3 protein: CASTVGGELATLQFF

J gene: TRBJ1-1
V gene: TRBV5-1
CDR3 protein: CASSLRAQGRNTEAFF

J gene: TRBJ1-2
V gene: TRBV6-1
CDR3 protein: CASSDNGQVRGYTF

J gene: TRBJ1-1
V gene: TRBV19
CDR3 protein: CASTYRRNTEAFF

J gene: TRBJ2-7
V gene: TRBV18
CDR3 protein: CASSPRDRAAYEQYF

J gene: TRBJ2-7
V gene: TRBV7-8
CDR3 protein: CASSLGGLVYEQYF

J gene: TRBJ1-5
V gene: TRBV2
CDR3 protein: CASNWKGGQDNQPQHF

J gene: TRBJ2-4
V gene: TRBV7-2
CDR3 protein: CASSLDAGASKNIQYF

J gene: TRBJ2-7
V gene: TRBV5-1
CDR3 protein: CASSFSRTGLKEQYF

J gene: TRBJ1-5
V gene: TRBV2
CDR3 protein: CASAGSHNQPQHF

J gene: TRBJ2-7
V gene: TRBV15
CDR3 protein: CATSRDLGTGGYEQYF

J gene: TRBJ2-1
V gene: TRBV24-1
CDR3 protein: CATGGGGYEQFF

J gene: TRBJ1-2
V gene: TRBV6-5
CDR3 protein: CASSPLRDIYGYTF

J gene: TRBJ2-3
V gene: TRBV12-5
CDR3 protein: CASGLGTGATDTQYF

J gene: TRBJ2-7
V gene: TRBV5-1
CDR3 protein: CASSLVGSYEQYF

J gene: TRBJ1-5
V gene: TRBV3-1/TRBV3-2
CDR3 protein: CASSLTGKGQPQHF